This T cell receptor beta chain was captured by sequencing in a study of blood T cell repertoires in COVID-19 (dated by TCRdb to 2018 to 2021). Notes on the research overall: Samples from collaborators originated in the United States, Italy and Spain and spanned both the acute and convalescent phases of COVID-19. The material from the prospective study consisted of cDNA or gDNA derived from T cells, B-cell-depleted T cells, or PBMCs. The dataset comprised deeply sampled blood TCRbeta repertoires from subjects exposed to, actively infected with, or recovered from COVID-19. The repertoires were made available in a free public database intended to serve as a resource for research on the immune response to SARS-CoV-2. The samples were drawn from two sources: the first 160 participants of the ongoing ImmuneRACE study, and fewer than 1,500 subjects contributed by 6 global collaborators. Sample metadata almost always included a de-identified subject ID, COVID-19 status, age in years and sex. Where available, HLA class I and class II types were taken from metadata supplied by the sample provider and were not determined by assay-based typing. General conclusions and limits of the study: Clinical and demographic metadata were provided uncurated, with the amount varying by source and participant.

The collaborating institutions used their own protocols to collect whole blood in K2EDTA tubes. Collaborator samples were shipped for TCRbeta analysis as frozen whole blood, isolated PBMCs, or DNA extracted from either sample type. Taken from the germline V gene, the CDR1 and CDR2 loops are SGHTA and FQGNSA. The CDR3, cysteine through phenylalanine, is 16 amino acids long. The CDR3 DNA has 48 bases and is translated from base 1. V has 7 bases trimmed and J has 1 base trimmed; junction bases matching no gene number 11. The immunoSEQ Assay, a bias-controlled multiplex PCR, was used to amplify TCRbeta CDR3 regions from genomic DNA. On the study's bioinformatics: Nucleated cell counts per sample were estimated from amplification of reference gene primers within the assay. Sequence reads were collapsed and filtered to measure the absolute abundance of every unique TCRbeta CDR3 rearrangement. Productive Simpson clonality was computed per sample as the square root of Simpson's diversity index over productive rearrangements. TCRdb limited this immuneACCESS table to in-frame rearrangements with V and J called. A share of clones is missing; checked studies link under half to unresolved V genes, and the rest is unexplained. V, J and clone size were drawn from that table, and D and trimming were deduced from the DNA. The sample table records about 220,000 clones; around 80% of these occur just once. The biggest ten clones account for 9.7% of the sample.

To note about this clone: The antigen it binds to is not known. Per-nucleotide qualities are absent, and no much larger clonotype sits a single base away.

The receptor chain draws on TRBV7-2 and TRBJ2-5; 8 junctional bases match TRBD1. The sequenced sample was peripheral blood. The TCR comes from a man between 45 and 60 years old with active or convalescent COVID-19. The CDR3 protein: CASTVTGGELQETQYF. In nucleotides, the sequence is TGTGCCAGCACGGTAACAGGGGGAGAACTCCAAGAGACCCAGTACTTC.